Each of the 21 T cell receptor beta chains below was sequenced from the same sample in a study of T cell repertoires in cytomegalovirus infection. TCRdb re-called the reads through MiXCR, storing one row per CDR3 protein. In the table there are 45,000 to 75,000 distinct CDR3 sequences, more than 25% of which are singletons. Their antigens remain unidentified. Sequencing used PBMCs, sequenced either directly or after in vitro stimulation (not recorded which). Every receptor here comes from a human donor in good health (CMV status not recorded). Some clones in this sample may be carry-over from other donors' samples.

This clonotype was seen only a few times. The chain is built from TRBV18 and TRBJ1-2, with D maybe TRBD1 (5 bases). In germline, CDR1 is KGHSH, CDR2 LQKENI. This CDR3 region has 13 residues. With 2 bases removed from V and 4 bases from J, the gap between germline ends came to 8 bases. DNA of the CDR3: TGTGCCAGCTCACCAAGCGACAGCTATGGCTACACCTTC. Translation gives CASSPSDSYGYTF.

The genes are TRBV3-1 and TRBJ2-7; D gene ambiguous. CDR3 size: 12 residues. Trimming cost V 1 base and J 6 bases, with 7 bases left between them. The germline V gene encodes CDR1 LGHDT and CDR2 YNNKEL (reference sequence). CDR3: CASSQVGIEQYF. CDR3 nucleotides: TGTGCCAGCAGCCAAGTGGGGATCGAGCAGTACTTC.

The chain is built from TRBV2 and TRBJ1-2; 7 nucleotides match TRBD1. The CDR3 extends over 14 amino acids. Looked up from germline, CDR1 is SNHLY and CDR2 is FYNNEI. V was pared by 4 bases and J by 4 bases, with 6 bases of the junction left unmatched. The CDR3 loop reads CASSALWTGYGYTF. The CDR3 DNA follows: TGTGCCAGCAGTGCATTGTGGACAGGCTATGGCTACACCTTC.

This clonotype is labeled as medium-sized (0.01 to 0.1%). The chain employs TRBV6-5 and TRBJ1-2; TRBD1 is a possible D gene (6 bases). The CDR3 runs to 15 residues. The germline gives CDR1 MNHEY, CDR2 SVGAGI. Trimming shortened V by 2 bases and J by 1 base, and 11 bases separated the two germline ends. CDR3 sequence (DNA): TGTGCCAGCAGTTACATGGGGGGCAGTAACTATGGCTACACCTTC. Protein sequence: CASSYMGGSNYGYTF.

The DNA of the CDR3 is TGTGCCAGCAGCCCCCTGATCGGACTAGCGGGGAACAATGAGCAGTTCTTC. It is translated as CASSPLIGLAGNNEQFF. This chain links TRBV7-6 with TRBJ2-1; 12 positions agree with TRBD2. Germline CDR1 SGHVS, CDR2 FNYEAQ. J was trimmed by 5 bases and V by 5 bases; bases with no gene match: 10. The CDR3 has 17 residues.

The chain has TRBV4-1 and TRBJ2-7; weak D call: TRBD2 (5 bases). The CDR3 is 16 residues long. Germline loops: CDR1 MGHRA, CDR2 YSYEKL. V was cut by 5 bases and J by 1 base, with 18 bases left in between. The CDR3 loop is CASSVGSDPISYEQYF. The CDR3 region has the DNA TGCGCCAGCAGCGTCGGTAGCGACCCAATTTCCTACGAGCAGTACTTC.

This chain connects TRBV2 to TRBJ2-3; 7 positions match TRBD2. The V gene end was trimmed by 4 bases and the J gene end by 2 bases; junction bases not matched to a gene: 3. This CDR3 is 14 amino acids long. Germline V gene sequence: CDR1 SNHLY, CDR2 FYNNEI. The CDR3 nucleotides are TGTGCCAGCAGTGGGCTAGCGGCCACAGATACGCAGTATTTT. Its protein product is CASSGLAATDTQYF. The full variable domain, with the rest looked up from reference TRBV2 and TRBJ2-3, is EPEVTQTPSHQVTQMGQEVILRCVPISNHLYFYWYRQILGQKVEFLVSFYNNEISEKSEIFDDQFSVERPDGSNFTLKIRSTKLEDSAMYFCASSGLAATDTQYFGPGTRLTVL.

The sample holds a few counts of this clonotype. The chain carries TRBV11-2 and TRBJ2-1, with 9 positions matching TRBD2. V gave up 8 bases and J gave up 4 bases; unmatched junction bases: 9. Germline V CDR1 and CDR2: SGHAT, FQNNGV. The CDR3 sequence is 15 residues long. The CDR3, as DNA: TGTGCCAGCCGGAGGCTAGCGGGGTCTTACAATGAGCAGTTCTTC. Its protein is CASRRLAGSYNEQFF.

The CDR3 region has the DNA TGCAGCGTTCAGACCGCGACAGGGGCGGGCGGCTACACCTTC. It codes for CSVQTATGAGGYTF. J is TRBJ1-2 and V is TRBV29-1, with 8 positions matching TRBD1. V gave up 5 bases and J gave up 8 bases; unmatched junction bases: 13. The CDR3 consists of 14 residues. Germline CDR1 is SQVTM and CDR2 is ANQGSEA.

Written as DNA, the CDR3 is TGTGCCAGCAGCACCGACAGCACAGATACGCAGTATTTT. Translation gives CASSTDSTDTQYF. The V and J genes are TRBV7-8 and TRBJ2-3; no clear D. The germline V and J ends were trimmed by 5 bases and 0 bases, with 6 bases remaining between them. The CDR3 extends over 13 amino acids. Germline V gives CDR1 SGHVS, CDR2 FQNEAQ. Based on the CDR3 plus reference TRBV7-8 and TRBJ2-3, the full variable domain is GAGVSQSPRYKVAKRGQDVALRCDPISGHVSLFWYQQALGQGPEFLTYFQNEAQLDKSGLPSDRFFAERPEGSVSTLKIQRTQQEDSAVYLCASSTDSTDTQYFGPGTRLTVL.

This clonotype was seen many times. This chain uses TRBV11-3 with TRBJ2-1, with 12 bases matching TRBD2. The junction had 5 bases not matched to a gene; V was cut back by 3 bases and J by 5 bases. Germline V gene data show CDR1 as SGHNT and CDR2 as YENEEA. The CDR3 loop spans 16 amino acids. The CDR3 sequence is CASSFGTSGWNNEQFF. The CDR3 DNA is TGTGCCAGCAGCTTTGGGACTAGCGGGTGGAACAATGAGCAGTTCTTC.

This clonotype was seen only a few times. The V gene is TRBV29-1, the J gene TRBJ1-1, with a tentative D call TRBD1 (5 bases). V was clipped by 4 bases and J by 1 base, with 10 bases between them. The CDR3 extends over 13 amino acids. In germline, CDR1 is SQVTM, CDR2 ANQGSEA. CDR3 DNA: TGCAGCGTTGCGCAGGGTCAGAACACTGAAGCTTTCTTT. The encoded protein is CSVAQGQNTEAFF.

This chain joins TRBV12-3 or TRBV12-4 and TRBJ2-6; D possibly matches TRBD1 or TRBD2 (5 bases each). Trimming removed 3 bases from V and 2 bases from J, with 8 bases in between. This CDR3 contains 15 residues. The CDR3 sequence is CASSFWGTGANVLTF. The CDR3 bases are TGTGCCAGCAGTTTTTGGGGGACTGGGGCCAACGTCCTGACTTTC.

V usage is TRBV6-1 and J usage is TRBJ2-5; D call uncertain. The CDR3 loop spans 13 amino acids. In germline, CDR1 is MNHNS, CDR2 SASEGT. V shed 7 bases and J shed 3 bases, with 12 bases lying between them. CDR3 DNA sequence: TGTGCCAGCACGGCCCCCCGGGAAGAGACCCAGTACTTC. The encoded protein is CASTAPREETQYF.

This chain connects TRBV6-1 to TRBJ2-1; no firm D call. Germline CDR1 reads MNHNS; CDR2 reads SASEGT. With 6 bases removed from V and 6 bases from J, the gap between germline ends came to 15 bases. The CDR3 contains 14 residues. The CDR3 region has the DNA TGTGCCAGCAGGAGTCGGGTCATGGGCAATGAGCAGTTCTTC. It is translated as CASRSRVMGNEQFF.

This rearrangement joins TRBV7-2 to TRBJ2-1, with 10 bases aligning to TRBD2. The CDR3 runs to 15 residues. Germline V gene lookup returns CDR1 SGHTA and CDR2 FQGNSA. Trimming cost V 5 bases and J 4 bases; bases outside gene matches: 5. The CDR3 is CASSKRTSGYNEQFF. The CDR3 DNA reads TGTGCCAGCAGCAAGCGGACTAGCGGATACAATGAGCAGTTCTTC.

This clonotype was seen more than once but under ten times. The V gene is TRBV2, the J gene TRBJ1-1, with D uncertain. Trimming took off 6 bases at V and 4 bases at J, with 6 bases between the two ends. CDR3 length: 11 amino acids. Germline V gene sequence: CDR1 SNHLY, CDR2 FYNNEI. CDR3 nucleotide sequence: TGTGCCAGCAGGGGAACCACTGAAGCTTTCTTT. This translates into CASRGTTEAFF.

The V gene is TRBV20-1, the J gene TRBJ1-5; D call uncertain. The CDR3 spans 14 residues. CDR1 and CDR2 (germline): DFQATT, SNEGSKA (reference sequence). Trimming left V 1 base short and J 0 bases short, with 7 bases between. The CDR3 region has the DNA TGCAGTGCTAGAGTCGGGCCTAGCAATCAGCCCCAGCATTTT. Its protein is CSARVGPSNQPQHF.

This chain connects TRBV4-2 to TRBJ1-3, with D possibly matching TRBD1 (5 bases). Germline V gene lookup returns CDR1 LGHNA and CDR2 YNFKEQ. This CDR3 is 15 amino acids long. Between the trimmed V and J ends, which lost 4 bases and 4 bases, there was a span of 14 bases. The CDR3 DNA follows: TGTGCCAGCAGCCTACCGGGGCAAAGGGGAAACACCATATATTTT. It translates to CASSLPGQRGNTIYF.

This chain connects TRBV4-1 to TRBJ2-3; D is uncertain. V lost 0 bases and J lost 0, with 13 bases in between. This CDR3 has 17 residues. CDR1 and CDR2 from the germline V gene are MGHRA and YSYEKL. CDR3 amino acids: CASSQEGPERSTDTQYF. CDR3 bases: TGCGCCAGCAGCCAAGAAGGACCGGAGAGGAGCACAGATACGCAGTATTTT.

This rearrangement joins TRBV2 to TRBJ1-6, with D uncertain. The CDR3 has 17 residues. Deletions cut 1 base from V and 6 bases from J, with 16 bases between. Germline assignment: CDR1 SNHLY and CDR2 FYNNEI. The CDR3 DNA reads TGTGCCAGCAGTGAAGTCCAGCCGGGTTGGGGTAATTCACCCCTCCACTTT. It translates to CASSEVQPGWGNSPLHF. Complete variable domain (other parts from reference TRBV2 and TRBJ1-6): EPEVTQTPSHQVTQMGQEVILRCVPISNHLYFYWYRQILGQKVEFLVSFYNNEISEKSEIFDDQFSVERPDGSNFTLKIRSTKLEDSAMYFCASSEVQPGWGNSPLHFGNGTRLTVT.